One and the same sample provided the 26 T cell receptor beta chains below, sequenced in a study of blood T cell repertoires in COVID-19. Repertoires were generated with immunoSEQ multiplex PCR, while TCRdb's copy carries only in-frame clones and drops some. The sample includes some 220,000 clones, almost 85% of them seen just once. The sequenced material came from peripheral blood. The receptors shown here come from a woman aged 70-85 years with COVID-19, enrolled during active disease.

The chain joins TRBV4-1 to TRBJ2-1; D is possibly TRBD1 (6 bases). Germline V lookup: CDR1 MGHRA, CDR2 YSYEKL. The CDR3 runs to 16 residues. Trimming left V 3 bases short and J 2 bases short, with 14 bases between. The CDR3 is CASSHSRTEPYNEQFF. The CDR3 DNA is TGCGCCAGCAGCCACTCAAGGACAGAGCCCTACAATGAGCAGTTCTTC.

This chain uses TRBV24-1 with TRBJ2-5; D unresolved. The CDR3 contains 13 residues. Germline values: CDR1 KGHDR, CDR2 SFDVKD. Trimming shortened V by 5 bases and J by 1 base, and 7 bases separated the two germline ends. The CDR3 is CATSGAAQETQYF. CDR3 sequence (DNA): TGTGCCACCAGTGGGGCAGCCCAAGAGACCCAGTACTTC.

This chain connects TRBV12-3 or TRBV12-4 to TRBJ2-1; possibly TRBD1 for D (6 bases). Deletions cut 5 bases from V and 5 bases from J, with 10 bases between. The CDR3 consists of 13 residues. The CDR3 spells CASSRDTNNEQFF. The CDR3 DNA sequence: TGTGCCAGCAGTCGGGACACCAACAATGAGCAGTTCTTC.

The chain employs TRBV18 and TRBJ1-3, with D perhaps TRBD1 (6 bases). Looked up from germline, CDR1 is KGHSH and CDR2 is LQKENI. V shed 4 bases and J shed 2 bases, with 12 bases lying between them. The CDR3 is 15 amino acids. The CDR3 DNA reads TGTGCCAGCTCACAAGGGAAGGGGGCTGGAAACACCATATATTTT. Translation: CASSQGKGAGNTIYF.

The CDR3 loop is CASSQRRTDQPQHF. The CDR3 DNA is TGTGCCAGCAGCCAAAGGCGGACAGATCAGCCCCAGCATTTT. The chain uses TRBV16 and TRBJ1-5; TRBD1 is a possible D gene (6 bases). Per germline, CDR1 KGHSY and CDR2 FQNENV. The CDR3 is made up of 14 amino acids. Trimming took 2 bases from V and 5 from J, leaving 10 bases between them.

The V call is TRBV24-1, the J call TRBJ2-4; weak D call: TRBD1 (5 bases). This CDR3 comprises 14 residues. V lost 2 bases and J lost 5, with 9 bases in between. Germline CDR1 and CDR2: KGHDR and SFDVKD. The CDR3 sequence: CATSDSLTENIQYF. Here the CDR3 DNA reads TGTGCCACCAGTGATTCGCTGACAGAAAACATTCAGTACTTC.

V usage is TRBV19 and J usage is TRBJ1-5; TRBD1 is a possible D gene (6 bases). The CDR3 contains 15 residues. Germline lookup yields CDR1 LNHDA and CDR2 SQIVND (reference sequence). Trimming took off 5 bases at V and 2 bases at J, with 13 bases between the two ends. The CDR3: CASSLTGSGNQPQHF. The CDR3 DNA sequence: TGTGCCAGTAGTTTAACAGGGTCTGGCAATCAGCCCCAGCATTTT.

V is TRBV11-3 and J is TRBJ1-2; D call uncertain. Between the trimmed V and J ends, which lost 5 bases and 4 bases, there was a span of 17 bases. From germline, CDR1 is SGHNT and CDR2 YENEEA. This CDR3 contains 15 residues. CDR3 loop: CASSHTDPTPYGYTF. CDR3 nucleotides: TGTGCCAGCAGCCATACAGACCCTACCCCCTATGGCTACACCTTC. Looking up the rest from reference TRBV11-3 and TRBJ1-2 gives the full variable domain: EAGVVQSPRYKIIEKKQPVAFWCNPISGHNTLYWYLQNLGQGPELLIRYENEEAVDDSQLPKDRFSAERLKGVDSTLKIQPAELGDSAVYLCASSHTDPTPYGYTFGSGTRLTVV.

V and J are TRBV7-2 and TRBJ1-3; D is perhaps TRBD1 (6 bases). V lost 8 bases to trimming and J lost 4 bases, with 9 bases between them. CDR3 length equals 12 residues. Per the germline V gene, CDR1 is SGHTA and CDR2 is FQGNSA. The CDR3 sequence: CASQGSGNTIYF. In nucleotides, the CDR3 is TGTGCCAGCCAGGGGAGCGGAAACACCATATATTTT.

The CDR3 region is CASSLTGEVVALHF. The CDR3 DNA follows: TGTGCCAGCAGCCTGACAGGGGAAGTAGTAGCCCTCCACTTT. The chain has TRBV7-2 and TRBJ1-6, with 8 bases identical to TRBD1. The V segment lost 5 bases and the J segment 14 bases; nucleotides outside the gene matches: 11. The CDR3 spans 14 residues. Germline V gene sequence: CDR1 SGHTA, CDR2 FQGNSA. Full variable domain (remainder filled in from reference TRBV7-2 and TRBJ1-6): GAGVSQSPSNKVTEKGKDVELRCDPISGHTALYWYRQSLGQGLEFLIYFQGNSAPDKSGLPSDRFSAERTGGSVSTLTIQRTQQEDSAVYLCASSLTGEVVALHFGNGTRLTVT.

V usage is TRBV6-2 or TRBV6-3 and J usage is TRBJ1-2; D may be TRBD1 (6 bases). CDR1 and CDR2 from the germline V gene are MNHEY and SVGEGT. This CDR3 contains 15 residues. V lost 5 bases to trimming and J lost 2 bases, with 15 bases between them. The CDR3 nucleotides read TGTGCCAGCAGTCTCCCGGGACAAAGAAACTATGGCTACACCTTC. Amino acids: CASSLPGQRNYGYTF.

This clone was detected a few times. In DNA form, the CDR3 reads TGTGCCTTATACCGGGACAGGGTCCTCCAGAACACTGAAGCTTTCTTT. Translation gives CALYRDRVLQNTEAFF. The gene calls are TRBV30 and TRBJ1-1; 9 nucleotides agree with TRBD1. The V gene's germline CDR1 is GTSNPN and CDR2 SVGIG (reference sequence). V was pared by 7 bases and J by 1 base, with 13 bases of the junction left unmatched. The CDR3 sequence is 16 residues long. The full variable domain, its missing parts supplied by reference TRBV30 and TRBJ1-1, is SQTIHQWPATLVQPVGSPLSLECTVEGTSNPNLYWYRQAAGRGLQLLFYSVGIGQISSEVPQNLSASRPQDRQFILSSKKLLLSDSGFYLCALYRDRVLQNTEAFFGQGTRLTVV.

The rearrangement links TRBV7-2 to TRBJ1-1; TRBD1 agrees at 9 bases. The CDR3 covers 15 residues. Per germline, CDR1 SGHTA and CDR2 FQGNSA. V dropped 4 bases and J dropped 4; count of bases not matched to a gene: 7. CDR3 residues: CASSSYTGGVTEAFF. The CDR3 nucleotides read TGTGCCAGCAGCTCCTACACAGGGGGCGTCACTGAAGCTTTCTTT.

The V gene is TRBV7-9, the J gene TRBJ2-1; D is undetermined. Trimming cost V 5 bases and J 0 bases, with 8 bases left between them. The CDR3 has 14 amino acids. Germline CDR1 is SEHNR and CDR2 is FQNEAQ (reference sequence). CDR3 nucleotide sequence: TGTGCCAGCAGCCCCGGAGTCTCCTACAATGAGCAGTTCTTC. Encoded protein: CASSPGVSYNEQFF.

As for this clone: Relative to the germline gene, one junction end is altered; a read error may explain this. The chain employs TRBV18 and TRBJ2-2; 8 bases align to TRBD2. This CDR3 region has 16 residues. Germline CDR1 reads KGHSH; CDR2 reads LQKENI. In DNA, the CDR3 is TGTGCCAGCTCACCACCGGTTATAGCGGGAACCGTGGAGCTGTTTTTT. It codes for CASSPPVIAGTVELFF.

For the CDR3, the DNA is TGTGCCAGCAGCCCTCCCAGGTCGAGGGACACCGGGGAGCTGTTTTTT. Protein sequence: CASSPPRSRDTGELFF. The chain couples TRBV7-2 to TRBJ2-2; TRBD2 might be the D (5 bases). Per the germline V gene, CDR1 is SGHTA and CDR2 is FQGNSA. This CDR3 comprises 16 residues. Trimming took 5 bases from V and 3 from J, leaving 16 bases between them.

This sequence joins TRBV10-3 and TRBJ2-1; 11 bases map to TRBD2. This CDR3 has 20 amino acids. V lost 6 bases and J lost 1; bases outside the gene matches: 17. CDR1 ENHRY and CDR2 SYGVKD come from the germline V gene. The CDR3 region is CAIRETPGTSGDFSYNEQFF. For the CDR3, the DNA is TGTGCCATCAGGGAGACCCCCGGGACTAGCGGAGATTTTTCCTACAATGAGCAGTTCTTC.

DNA of the CDR3: TGTGCCAGCACCCCGGTAATAAATGAGCAGTTCTTC. Translated: CASTPVINEQFF. The chain links TRBV7-8 to TRBJ2-1; D remains unclear. Per the germline V gene, CDR1 is SGHVS and CDR2 is FQNEAQ. The CDR3 extends over 12 amino acids. The V and J ends lost 7 bases and 7 bases respectively, with 11 bases between them.

The chain combines TRBV5-1 with TRBJ1-1; D possibly corresponds to TRBD1 (5 bases). The germline V and J ends were trimmed by 4 bases and 3 bases, with 19 bases remaining between them. Germline V gene lookup returns CDR1 SGHRS and CDR2 YFSETQ. The CDR3 sequence is 16 residues long. CDR3 nucleotide sequence: TGCGCCAGCAGCGACGGGACTGTTCTTGGGGACACTGAAGCTTTCTTT. It specifies CASSDGTVLGDTEAFF.

CDR3 sequence: CASSIDTGTGNTIYF. In DNA, the CDR3 is TGTGCCAGTAGTATAGATACAGGGACTGGAAACACCATATATTTT. The chain has TRBV19 and TRBJ1-3; D is possibly TRBD1 (6 bases). V lost 0 bases and J lost 2, with 8 bases in between. This CDR3 has 15 amino acids. Germline loops: CDR1 LNHDA, CDR2 SQIVND (reference sequence).

The chain couples TRBV5-1 to TRBJ1-2; 8 bases line up with TRBD1. This CDR3 has 19 residues. Germline lookup yields CDR1 SGHRS and CDR2 YFSETQ. V lost 3 bases, J lost 4 bases, and 20 bases stayed unmatched. CDR3 DNA: TGCGCCAGCAGCTCGGGGACAGGTCTCCTGGGACAGAAAACCTATGGCTACACCTTC. Translated: CASSSGTGLLGQKTYGYTF.

The chain has TRBV15 and TRBJ1-3, with TRBD1 matching 9 bases. Germline assignment: CDR1 LNHNV and CDR2 YYDKDF (reference sequence). Trimming cost V 1 base and J 5 bases; bases outside gene matches: 9. The CDR3 sequence is 17 residues long. Here the CDR3 DNA reads TGTGCCACCAGCAGAGGCCGGGCGGACAGGGGAAGAAACACCATATATTTT. Translation: CATSRGRADRGRNTIYF.

CDR3 region: CASARTEAFF. CDR3 DNA sequence: TGTGCCAGCGCGCGTACTGAAGCTTTCTTT. The V gene is TRBV12-3 or TRBV12-4, the J gene TRBJ1-1; D is ambiguous. V was cut by 8 bases and J by 5 bases, with 6 bases left in between. The CDR3 extends over 10 amino acids.

The chain links TRBV4-3 to TRBJ1-4, with 7 bases aligning to TRBD1. Germline CDR1 LGHNA, CDR2 YSLEER. J was trimmed by 3 bases and V by 2 bases; bases with no gene match: 6. The CDR3 contains 16 residues. The CDR3 coding sequence is TGCGCCAGCAGCCAACATAGGGACAGACCTAATGAAAAACTGTTTTTT. Translation gives CASSQHRDRPNEKLFF.

Here the CDR3 DNA reads TGTGCCAGCAGTTTCAGCGGGAGGCCCAACGAGCAGTACTTC. Its translation is CASSFSGRPNEQYF. This chain connects TRBV2 to TRBJ2-7; 9 nucleotides line up with TRBD2. Trimming at V came to 5 bases and at J to 5 bases, leaving 7 bases not matched to a gene. CDR1 is SNHLY, CDR2 FYNNEI, per germline. The CDR3 length is 14 residues.

This clone came up once. The rearrangement joins TRBV7-9 to TRBJ2-5, with 9 bases identical to TRBD1. CDR3 size: 14 residues. J lost 2 bases, V lost 5 bases, and 3 bases had no gene match. Germline-derived CDR1 and CDR2 are SEHNR and FQNEAQ (reference sequence). The CDR3 region has the DNA TGTGCCAGCAGCCCACAGGGGGCTCAAGAGACCCAGTACTTC. Its protein is CASSPQGAQETQYF.